This TCR beta chain was captured in a study of human T cells and chemical hapten exposure. Study-level information: Patients, largely female, had alopecia areata, totalis or universalis.

TCRdb re-analysed the RACE reads in MiXCR, keeping a single row per CDR3 protein. The sample includes about 120,000 distinct CDR3 sequences, roughly 13% of them seen just once. This CDR3 has 19 amino acids. CDR1 and CDR2 from the germline V gene are MNHNS and SASEGT. V shed 2 bases and J shed 2 bases, with 22 bases lying between them. Stated time point: patch test 1, 2 weeks after DPC sensitization. As for treatment: therapeutic diphenylcyclopropenone sensitization with weekly scalp DPC. This TCR came from a man younger than 35 with alopecia areata. Some clones in this sample may be carry-over from other donors' samples. The sequences come from whole blood, collected in connection with sensitization to the hapten diphenylcyclopropenone (DPC). This chain links TRBV6-1 with TRBJ1-5, with TRBD1 as a possible D gene (6 bases). The CDR3 DNA follows: TGTGCCAGCAGTGAATGGGGGCAGGATCCCACATTCGGCAATCAGCCCCAGCATTTT. Protein: CASSEWGQDPTFGNQPQHF.